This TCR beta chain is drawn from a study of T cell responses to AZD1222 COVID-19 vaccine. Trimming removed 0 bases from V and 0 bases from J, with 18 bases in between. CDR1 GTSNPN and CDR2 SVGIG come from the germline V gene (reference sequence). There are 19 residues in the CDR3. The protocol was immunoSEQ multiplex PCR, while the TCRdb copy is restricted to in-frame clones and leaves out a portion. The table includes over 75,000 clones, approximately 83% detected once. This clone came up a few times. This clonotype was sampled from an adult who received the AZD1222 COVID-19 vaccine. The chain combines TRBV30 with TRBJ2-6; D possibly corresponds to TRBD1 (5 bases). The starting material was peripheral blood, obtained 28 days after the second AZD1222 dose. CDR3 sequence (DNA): TGTGCCTGGAGTGTGGTTTTGGGGCAGGTCAGCTCTGGGGCCAACGTCCTGACTTTC. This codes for CAWSVVLGQVSSGANVLTF.